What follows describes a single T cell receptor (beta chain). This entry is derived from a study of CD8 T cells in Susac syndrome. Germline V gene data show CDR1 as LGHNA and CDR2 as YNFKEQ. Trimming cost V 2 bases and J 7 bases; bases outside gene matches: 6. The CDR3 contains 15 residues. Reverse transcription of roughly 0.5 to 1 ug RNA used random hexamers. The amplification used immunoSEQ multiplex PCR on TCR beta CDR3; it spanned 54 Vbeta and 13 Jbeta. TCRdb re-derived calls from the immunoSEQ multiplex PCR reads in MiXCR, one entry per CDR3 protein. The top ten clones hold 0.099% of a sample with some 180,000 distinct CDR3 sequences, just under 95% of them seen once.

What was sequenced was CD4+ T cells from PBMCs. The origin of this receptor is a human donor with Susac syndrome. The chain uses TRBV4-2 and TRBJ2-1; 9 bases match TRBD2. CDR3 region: CASSQPSGDRNEQFF. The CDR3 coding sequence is TGTGCCAGCAGCCAACCTAGCGGGGATCGTAATGAGCAGTTCTTC.